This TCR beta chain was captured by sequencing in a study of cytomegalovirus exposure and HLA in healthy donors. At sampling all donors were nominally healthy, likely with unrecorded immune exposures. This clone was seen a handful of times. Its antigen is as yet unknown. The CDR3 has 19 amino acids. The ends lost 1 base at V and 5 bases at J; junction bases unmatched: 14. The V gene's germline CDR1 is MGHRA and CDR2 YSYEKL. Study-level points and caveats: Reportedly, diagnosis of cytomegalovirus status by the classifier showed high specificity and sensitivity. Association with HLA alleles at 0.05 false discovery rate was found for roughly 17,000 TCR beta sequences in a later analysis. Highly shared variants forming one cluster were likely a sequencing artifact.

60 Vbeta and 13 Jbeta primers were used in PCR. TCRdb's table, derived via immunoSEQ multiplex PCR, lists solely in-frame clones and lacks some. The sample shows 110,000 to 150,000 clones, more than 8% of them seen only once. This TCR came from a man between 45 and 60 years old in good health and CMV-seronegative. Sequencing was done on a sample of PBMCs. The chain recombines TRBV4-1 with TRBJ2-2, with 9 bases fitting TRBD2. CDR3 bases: TGCGCCAGCAGCCAAGTGTCCCAAAAAGCGGGGGGCGGGACCGGGGAGCTGTTTTTT. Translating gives CASSQVSQKAGGGTGELFF.